This entry concerns a single T cell receptor beta chain. The antigen is unknown. V trimming: 5 bases; J trimming: 1 base; junction bases outside the gene matches: 7. Germline-derived CDR1 and CDR2 are MDHEN and SYDVKM. The CDR3 covers 16 residues. This sample is drawn from a study of regulatory T cells in long-lasting Graves disease. Study-wide results and limits: When disease was persistent, TRBV28, TRBJ1-2 and TRBJ2-5 were the favored segments. Compared with new cases, persistent Graves' patients showed reduced TCR diversity.

Time point noted: newly diagnosed GD, antithyroid drugs for less than 3 months. PBMCs provided the RNA from which the TCR library was made. According to the study, TCR beta libraries were built with iRepertoire HTBI primers and CDR3-region Arm-PCR. TCRdb called the multiplex PCR reads again in MiXCR, with one record for every CDR3 protein. The data hold about 540,000 distinct CDR3 sequences, with approximately 13% observed a single time. The same data also went into a second study, on T cells in Graves' hyperthyroidism and ophthalmopathy. Turning to that study: In blood, most of the thyroid clonotypes expanded above 0.001 were also present.

This TCR was recovered from a young man with Graves disease. Sequencing was performed on peripheral blood mononuclear cells (PBMCs), taken at new diagnosis, from a patient treated with antithyroid drugs. This chain uses TRBV28 with TRBJ1-1; 10 positions agree with TRBD1. The CDR3 DNA is TGTGCCAGCAGTCCCGGGACAGGGGCTAAGAACACTGAAGCTTTCTTT. As protein: CASSPGTGAKNTEAFF.